A single T cell receptor beta chain is shown here with its context. It has no known antigen specificity. Per-nucleotide qualities are absent, and no much larger clonotype sits a single base away. The sample originates from a study of cytomegalovirus exposure and HLA in healthy donors (dated by TCRdb to 2017 to 2019). As for the study more broadly: In an earlier analysis of 587 of the donors, less than 350 Gb of sequence data and 95 million to 130 million unique TCR beta sequences from about 179 million T cells were reported. Class I and class II HLA loci were covered by the typing at four-digit resolution. An early release that covered roughly 600 HLA-typed donors contained approximately 320 gigabases of sequencing data and 75 million to 100 million unique TCR sequences. A later genetic analysis used genome-wide SNP genotypes for about three fifths of the 666 donors, treating that subset as a discovery cohort. Among several hundred genotyped donors of the cohort, an average of about 240,000 unique TCR beta nucleotide sequences was sequenced per donor, of which 15% to 20% were non-productive. Typing coverage varied by locus: roughly 629-640 donors for A, B, C, DRB1 and DQB1; roughly 510 for DQA1; about 570 for DPA1; approximately 490 for DPB1. Besides the first cohort of 666 subjects, a separate validation cohort made up of 120 different subjects was used. To study patterns of TCR occurrence, a later analysis re-analyzed previously published TCR beta repertoires from 700 or so donors and added high-resolution HLA genotyping. About five DR-DQ haplotypes were handled as single units for association and clustering because linkage in the cohort was strong. All discovery cohort repertoires had been generated on a single sequencing platform. The study was designed to test whether signatures of past pathogen exposure could be identified by cataloging public T cell receptors. The study profiled the T cell repertoires of 666 subjects by immunosequencing and related them to cytomegalovirus serostatus. Donor age, sex, ethnicity and CMV serostatus were compiled together with the repertoire data. High-throughput TCR immunosequencing, statistical association of individual TCRs with disease status, and machine learning were combined to predict cytomegalovirus infection status. The later analysis used no new phenotypic data to find candidate immune exposures, relying instead on TCR beta sequences and their occurrence across donors. The genetic ancestry cluster associated with self-reported Caucasian donors included roughly four fifths of the 300 to 400 genotyped donors. An earlier analysis of 500 to 750 of the donors applied high-throughput TCR beta sequencing to assess whether each TCR beta V gene segment acted as functional or pseudogenic.

The library was built by means of the immunoSEQ multiplex PCR assay. The multiplex PCR relied on a mix of 60 forward primers for TCR Vbeta segments and 13 reverse primers for TCR Jbeta segments. Amplification of the CDR3 region of rearranged TCR beta genes was performed with a multiplex PCR assay on genomic DNA. On the Illumina HiSeq System, the amplified TCR beta libraries were sequenced as 87-base-pair reads. Turning to the authors' computational methods: A later analysis counted about 76 million unique TCR beta chains across the 600 to 850 repertoires, and about 10 million of these chains were shared by at least two donors. Raw reads were error-corrected and collapsed into unique sequences by a nearest-neighbor algorithm in which closely related sequences were merged to remove PCR and sequencing errors. Alignment of CDR3 sequences to IMGT reference sequences was used to assign V, D and J gene segments. For a sequence to be retained, at least a six-nucleotide match to both a V gene segment and a J gene segment was required. A rearrangement was called productive if the CDR3 had no stop codons and remained in frame with V and J, and every other rearrangement was called non-productive. CDR3 was defined according to IMGT convention as the region running from the second conserved V-encoded cysteine to the conserved J-encoded phenylalanine. The earlier analysis of about 530 of the donors excluded any sequence lacking an unambiguous match to a single V gene segment. An earlier analysis of some 500 of the donors classified V segments as functional when productive rearrangements were above 56.7% and as segregating when the standard deviation between donors was above 5%. A statistical classification framework was built to diagnose cytomegalovirus status from the catalog of TCR beta chain sequences. A later analysis assigned V and J genes by comparing TCR nucleotide sequences with IMGT/GENE-DB human TR gene sequences. Using the TCRdist pipeline, a later analysis assigned CDR3 sequences along with most-parsimonious VDJ recombination scenarios. A later analysis defined each TCR beta chain by its CDR3 amino acid sequence plus V-gene family, and excluded reads lacking a unique V-gene family. As a way to deal with suspected cross-contamination and a sequencing artifact, a later analysis dropped 500 to 700 nucleotide sequences that were highly shared and had low generation probability. In a later analysis, a clonal expansion index was calculated for each public chain from normalized within-repertoire ranks of inferred template counts. In a later analysis, generation probabilities were computed using a VDJ recombination model fitted to out-of-frame rearrangements, and the results were checked against IGoR. A later analysis scored TCR-TCR, TCR-HLA and TCR-CMV co-occurrence with hypergeometric tests, applying a repertoire-size bias correction to TCR pairs. In a later analysis, false discovery rates were estimated by permuting HLA or CMV assignments 20 times. In a later analysis, co-occurring TCRs were grouped using DBSCAN, and TCRdist sequence similarity was added for clustering within HLA-allele-positive subsets. Co-occurrence clustering excluded repertoires with fewer than 30,000 or more than 120,000 public chains, plus five with anomalous nucleotide sharing. This is the immuneACCESS table as TCRdb keeps it, with only in-frame sequences that have V and J called. A part of the clones is gone; compared with another copy, unresolved V genes explain less than half, and the rest is unexplained. V and J calls and clone size follow that table, whereas D and trimming were derived from the DNA. For this sample the table gives 150,000 to 200,000 clones, of which 77% were detected only once. The ten largest clones add up to 1.6% of the sample.

The V end gives up 4 bases and the J end 0 bases, leaving 4 bases in the junction not matched to a gene. Based on the germline V gene (reference sequence), the CDR1 and CDR2 sequences are LNHDA and SQIVND. The CDR3 starts with the cysteine, ends with the phenylalanine, and has 17 residues. The kept DNA is CDR3 alone, 51 bases in frame from the first base. General conclusions and limits of the study: CMV serostatus was the only immune exposure information available for the cohort. Correlated functional status among segregating V segments might reflect linkage disequilibrium, but an unknown experimental factor could not be ruled out. The presence/absence analyses assumed that sequencing depth was roughly uniform across donors, and that assumption may not be true. The sequencing pipeline was judged likely to have produced a cluster of highly shared sequence variants as a technical artifact. In this cohort, only TCR beta chains were sequenced, and detectable features were limited by the absence of alpha or paired-chain data. A later analysis found that HLA-associated TCR beta chains were more clonally expanded and had lower generation probabilities than equally common non-associated chains. The earlier analysis of almost 600 of the donors excluded approximately 15 rarely observed V segments, including chromosome 9 orphons, because counts were too low. In a later analysis, several top co-occurrence clusters were reported to appear linked to parvovirus B19, influenza, CMV and Epstein-Barr virus. When HLA alleles, especially DR and DQ, strongly co-occurred, attributing TCR associations to individual alleles was difficult. The authors suggested that the approach could potentially be extended to other disease states and immunological phenotypes. The study gave a list of 150 to 200 TCR beta chains associated with cytomegalovirus. In a later analysis, the rate of TCR association differed among HLA loci, with DRB1 alleles having the most associated TCRs and HLA-C alleles having the fewest. In vitro tests confirmed that a few of the cytomegalovirus-associated TCR beta chains recognize cytomegalovirus antigens. A further reported finding was that TCR beta sequences accurately predicted the HLA-A and HLA-B alleles for most subjects in the first cohort. In a later analysis, 15,000 to 20,000 TCR beta sequences were associated with specific HLA alleles at a false discovery rate of 0.05. Across donors, most TCR sequences were observed very rarely, whereas some public TCRs were present in many individuals. Cytomegalovirus status was reported to be diagnosed by the classifier with high specificity and sensitivity in both the original and validation cohorts. According to a later genetic analysis, donors in an Asian-associated ancestry cluster had fewer N-insertions in productive TCRs than the approximately 630-donor mean. Because the 87-base-pair reads could not distinguish some IMGT-functional V segments, including TRBV6-2 and TRBV6-3, those segments were excluded. Because HLA typing was unavailable for some donors at each locus, only the typed subset was used in association tests. A later genetic analysis associated a missense DCLRE1C variant with V-gene and J-gene trimming of TCR beta chains, and an independent cohort replicated the association. In an earlier analysis of over 550 of the donors, most TCR beta V segments were observed in productive rearrangements about 87% or about 30% of the time, broadly matching IMGT annotations. According to a later analysis, most CMV-associated TCR beta chains appeared to be HLA-restricted, and the HLA associations seemed to be driven largely by CMV exposure.

The cohort comprised around 690 healthy bone marrow donors. All cohort members were sampled while nominally healthy, although unrecorded immune exposures were likely present. The donor was CMV seronegative and belonged to the group of 350 or so seronegative cohort members. Every donor gave a peripheral blood sample, and the peripheral blood mononuclear cells from that sample were used for TCR beta sequencing. The Qiagen DNeasy Blood Extraction Kit was used to extract genomic DNA from the blood cell samples. This chain joins TRBV19 to TRBJ2-6, and 9 junction bases match TRBD2. The sample taken for sequencing was PBMCs. The receptor was isolated from a woman aged 25-40 years in good health and CMV-seronegative. The CDR3 is CASSRAGGSSGANVLTF. Read as DNA, the sequence is TGTGCCAGTAGTAGGGCGGGGGGGAGCTCTGGGGCCAACGTCCTGACTTTC.